The present T cell receptor beta chain was sequenced within a study of shared clonotypes between healthy human individuals. Study as a whole: Three plates each covered CD4 naive and memory; CD8 naive two, CD8 memory one. Overall study findings and caveats: The represented genetic and exposure-history diversity was limited by the small number of donors. Despite large depth, sorted-subset datasets appeared incompletely sequenced.

CD8 memory cells included CD45RO+ cells plus CCR7-negative CD45RA+ TemRA cells. Germline V gene data show CDR1 as MDHEN and CDR2 as SYDVKM. The CDR3 is made up of 14 amino acids. V was cut by 3 bases and J by 3 bases, with 12 bases left in between. With respect to this clone: Its antigen remains unknown.

Using immunoSEQ multiplex PCR, the repertoire was profiled, and TCRdb retains in-frame clones only, with some absent. Here the sample spans approximately 640,000 clones, roughly 88% being singletons. The clonotype originates from a man younger than 30 in good health. Some clones in this sample may be carry-over from other donors' samples. The chain is built from TRBV28 and TRBJ2-7; the D is unclear. Input material: memory CD8+ T cells from PBMCs. Subset noted: CD45RO+ cells pooled with CCR7-negative TemRA cells. This CDR3 reads CASSFLRAGYEQYF. DNA of the CDR3: TGTGCCAGCAGTTTTCTTAGGGCTGGCTACGAGCAGTACTTC.